This TCR beta chain was captured in a study of vaccination effects on CD4 cells after COVID-19. Study details: It was a median of 72 days after the second dose that post-vaccine samples were obtained.

Libraries were prepared by immunoSEQ multiplex PCR; TCRdb keeps only in-frame clonotypes and omits some of them. Seen here are about 66,000 clones, less than 85% observed once, and the top ten hold approximately 2.3%. Trimming removed 4 bases from V and 0 bases from J, with 14 bases in between. The CDR3 runs 17 residues. CDR1 and CDR2 (germline): SGDLS, YYNGEE. Details on this clone: Its antigen is undetermined.

Study-level points and caveats: Late in the post-vaccination period, infection-induced and vaccine-induced clones underwent marked clonal contraction. Few convalescent patients and no early post-infection timepoints were included in the study. Common cold coronaviruses were cross-recognized by only 1 of 255 vaccine-induced clones in healthy vaccinees.

Having been cultured for 9 to 11 days, the cells underwent CD4+ T cell isolation. Each person got two doses of an mRNA SARS-CoV-2 vaccine, BNT162b2 or mRNA-1273. The sample here was CD4+ T cells from PBMCs cultured without peptide, taken after COVID-19 vaccination. The V call is TRBV9, the J call TRBJ2-6; tentative D call: TRBD1 (5 bases). This clonotype was obtained from a human donor who received a COVID-19 vaccine. The CDR3 bases are TGTGCCAGCAGCAGTACAGGCACAAACTCTGGGGCCAACGTCCTGACTTTC. This gives the protein CASSSTGTNSGANVLTF.